This entry lists 21 T cell receptor beta chains sequenced from one sample in a study of patients and donors after allogeneic stem cell transplantation. TCRdb itself ran the RT-PCR reads through MiXCR, one entry per CDR3 protein. The sample includes over 1,500 distinct CDR3 sequences, 23% of them seen just once. Sequenced input: blood, either unsorted or a sorted T cell fraction (not recorded which). These receptors originate from a human donor who was either an allogeneic HSCT recipient or a stem cell or donor lymphocyte infusion donor (not recorded which). It is not recorded whose cells these are; they may come from a transplant donor.

This clonotype was seen a few times. The genes are TRBV28 and TRBJ2-7, with 8 bases matching TRBD1. Unmatched junction bases numbered 4, after V lost 6 bases and J lost 3 bases. The germline V gene encodes CDR1 MDHEN and CDR2 SYDVKM. The CDR3 loop spans 13 amino acids. CDR3 region: CASRLTGGYEQYF. The DNA for the CDR3 is TGTGCCAGCAGGCTCACAGGGGGCTACGAGCAGTACTTC.

The genes are TRBV10-3 and TRBJ1-1, with D maybe TRBD1 (6 bases). Germline assignment: CDR1 ENHRY and CDR2 SYGVKD. This CDR3 has 13 amino acids. Trimming took off 4 bases at V and 3 bases at J, with 9 bases between the two ends. The chain's CDR3 is CAISVDSYTEAFF. CDR3 bases: TGTGCCATCAGTGTGGACAGTTACACTGAAGCTTTCTTT.

This clonotype is large by share. The rearrangement uses TRBV29-1 and TRBJ2-1, with 10 positions matching TRBD2. Per the germline V gene, CDR1 is SQVTM and CDR2 is ANQGSEA. This CDR3 contains 18 residues. Trimming took 5 bases from V and 7 from J; bases not matched to a gene: 20. The CDR3 sequence: CSVYIPLPLAGDGNEQFF. CDR3 nucleotide sequence: TGCAGCGTTTACATTCCCCTACCTCTAGCGGGGGACGGGAATGAGCAGTTCTTC.

This clonotype was detected only a few times. This chain joins TRBV5-1 and TRBJ2-7; 8 positions agree with TRBD1. V was pared by 0 bases and J by 2 bases, with 13 bases of the junction left unmatched. The CDR3 extends over 18 amino acids. Looked up from germline, CDR1 is SGHRS and CDR2 is YFSETQ. CDR3 region: CASSLAVSRQGATYEQYF. For the CDR3, the DNA is TGCGCCAGCAGCTTGGCCGTCTCTCGGCAGGGGGCCACCTACGAGCAGTACTTC.

The V call is TRBV5-1, the J call TRBJ2-3; D remains unclear. From germline, CDR1 is SGHRS and CDR2 YFSETQ. The CDR3 is 12 amino acids. The V and J ends lost 3 bases and 2 bases respectively, with 4 bases between them. The CDR3 DNA sequence: TGCGCCAGCAGCTCAACCACAGATACGCAGTATTTT. Translation: CASSSTTDTQYF.

The chain has TRBV3-1 and TRBJ1-5; D remains unclear. The CDR3 is made up of 13 amino acids. V lost 4 bases and J lost 5, with 9 bases in between. Germline V gives CDR1 LGHDT, CDR2 YNNKEL (reference sequence). CDR3 amino acids: CASSPDGHQPQHF. CDR3 bases: TGTGCCAGCAGCCCGGACGGTCATCAGCCCCAGCATTTT.

The chain carries TRBV5-1 and TRBJ1-2, with D hard to call. Trimming removed 4 bases from V and 7 bases from J, with 14 bases in between. The length of the CDR3 is 13 residues. Germline V CDR1 and CDR2: SGHRS, YFSETQ. The CDR3 DNA is TGCGCCAGCAGCCCCCCGGACCCTAGTGGCTACACCTTC. The encoded protein is CASSPPDPSGYTF.

Within the sample, this clonotype is large. V is TRBV2 and J is TRBJ2-7; tentatively, D is TRBD1 (6 bases). Germline V gene sequence: CDR1 SNHLY, CDR2 FYNNEI. Trimming stripped 4 bases from V and 3 bases from J, with 13 bases between. The CDR3 is 14 amino acids. The CDR3 is CASSVTQGHYEQYF. CDR3 DNA: TGTGCCAGCAGTGTTACGCAGGGGCACTACGAGCAGTACTTC.

This clonotype was counted a few times. The chain couples TRBV27 to TRBJ2-7; 8 bases agree with TRBD1. The CDR3 consists of 15 residues. CDR1 and CDR2 (germline): MNHEY, SMNVEV (reference sequence). Germline trimming cut 5 bases from V and 1 base from J; bases unmatched to any gene: 7. This chain's CDR3 is CASSPTWTGSYEQYF. In nucleotides, the CDR3 is TGTGCCAGCAGTCCCACCTGGACAGGGTCCTACGAGCAGTACTTC.

The chain combines TRBV6-1 with TRBJ1-2; D not resolved. V lost 7 bases and J 2 bases, leaving 14 bases between the germline ends. The CDR3 runs to 14 residues. CDR1 and CDR2 (germline): MNHNS, SASEGT. The CDR3 spells CASTGGDQNYGYTF. The DNA of the CDR3 is TGTGCCAGCACCGGAGGAGACCAAAACTATGGCTACACCTTC.

The chain is built from TRBV5-1 and TRBJ2-7; D gene uncertain. V lost 0 bases and J 6 bases, leaving 16 bases between the germline ends. Germline V CDR1 and CDR2: SGHRS, YFSETQ. The CDR3 spans 15 residues. The CDR3 reads CASSLDTRNGGEQYF. The CDR3 bases are TGCGCCAGCAGCTTGGACACCCGAAACGGCGGCGAGCAGTACTTC.

The chain couples TRBV4-1 to TRBJ1-1, with D possibly matching TRBD1 (6 bases). Germline CDR1 and CDR2: MGHRA and YSYEKL. The CDR3 contains 15 residues. With 5 bases removed from V and 4 bases from J, the gap between germline ends came to 17 bases. CDR3 bases: TGCGCCAGCAGCTCCCGTGGGGGCAGGGTCACTGAAGCTTTCTTT. Translation gives CASSSRGGRVTEAFF.

This clonotype was observed a single time. The V and J genes are TRBV12-3 or TRBV12-4 and TRBJ2-3, with D hard to call. Trimming removed 6 bases from V and 10 bases from J, with 14 bases in between. The CDR3 runs 12 residues. The CDR3 reads CASRLADSPQYF. The CDR3 nucleotides are TGTGCCAGCAGGCTCGCCGATAGTCCGCAGTATTTT.

V usage is TRBV5-5 and J usage is TRBJ2-5, with D unclear. V was clipped by 1 base and J by 5 bases, with 12 bases between them. The CDR3 loop spans 14 amino acids. Germline CDR1 SGHKS, CDR2 YYEKEE (reference sequence). The CDR3, as DNA: TGTGCCAGCAGCTTGAATGTCTGGGCCGAGACCCAGTACTTC. It codes for CASSLNVWAETQYF.

For the CDR3, the DNA is TGTGCCAGCAGCTTTGGGGGGTTCGGCAATGAGCAGTTCTTC. It encodes CASSFGGFGNEQFF. The chain is built from TRBV5-4 and TRBJ2-1, with D possibly being TRBD2 (6 bases). Germline CDR1 and CDR2: SGHNT and YYREEE (reference sequence). The CDR3 totals 14 residues. Trimming removed 2 bases from V and 6 bases from J, with 12 bases in between.

V is TRBV10-1 and J is TRBJ2-3; 11 bases fit TRBD2. In germline, CDR1 is WNHNN, CDR2 SYGVQD (reference sequence). This CDR3 is 16 amino acids long. Trimming at V came to 5 bases and at J to 1 base, leaving 5 bases not matched to a gene. CDR3 loop: CASSFSTSGGTDTQYF. CDR3 sequence (DNA): TGCGCCAGCAGTTTTTCGACTAGCGGGGGCACAGATACGCAGTATTTT.

This clonotype turned up a few times. The rearrangement uses TRBV20-1 and TRBJ1-6; D ambiguous. Deletions cut 5 bases from V and 8 bases from J, with 10 bases between. CDR3 length: 12 residues. Germline CDR1 reads DFQATT; CDR2 reads SNEGSKA (reference sequence). The CDR3 bases are TGCAGTGCTCCCGCTGAGCATTCACCCCTCCACTTT. Translated: CSAPAEHSPLHF.

By share of the sample, this clonotype is medium-sized (0.01 to 0.1%). This sequence joins TRBV5-6 and TRBJ2-3; 8 bases are a match to TRBD1. This CDR3 is 15 amino acids long. V was clipped by 4 bases and J by 1 base; unmatched bases: 5. Germline CDR1 SGHDT, CDR2 YYEEEE. DNA of the CDR3: TGTGCCAGCAGCCTGGACAGGGTCGGCACAGATACGCAGTATTTT. Translated, it gives CASSLDRVGTDTQYF.

By sample share, this clonotype is medium-sized. The CDR3 bases are TGCGCCAGCAGCTTAGGCGACACAGATACGCAGTATTTT. Translated, it gives CASSLGDTDTQYF. J is TRBJ2-3 and V is TRBV5-1, with no clear D. The CDR3 length is 13 residues. The germline gives CDR1 SGHRS, CDR2 YFSETQ. The V gene lost 2 bases and the J gene lost 2 bases, with 6 bases spanning the gap.

This rearrangement joins TRBV28 to TRBJ2-6; D unclear. CDR1 and CDR2 (germline): MDHEN, SYDVKM. V was cut by 5 bases and J by 4 bases, with 3 bases left in between. This CDR3 spans 12 amino acids. This CDR3 reads CASSTGANVLTF. CDR3 nucleotides: TGTGCCAGCAGTACAGGGGCCAACGTCCTGACTTTC.

The J gene is TRBJ1-2, the V gene TRBV9; D unresolved. V was cut by 0 bases and J by 7 bases, with 10 bases left in between. This CDR3 is 13 amino acids long. The V gene's germline CDR1 is SGDLS and CDR2 YYNGEE. The CDR3 loop reads CASSVGTVSGYTF. The CDR3 nucleotides are TGTGCCAGCAGCGTAGGGACGGTTAGTGGCTACACCTTC.